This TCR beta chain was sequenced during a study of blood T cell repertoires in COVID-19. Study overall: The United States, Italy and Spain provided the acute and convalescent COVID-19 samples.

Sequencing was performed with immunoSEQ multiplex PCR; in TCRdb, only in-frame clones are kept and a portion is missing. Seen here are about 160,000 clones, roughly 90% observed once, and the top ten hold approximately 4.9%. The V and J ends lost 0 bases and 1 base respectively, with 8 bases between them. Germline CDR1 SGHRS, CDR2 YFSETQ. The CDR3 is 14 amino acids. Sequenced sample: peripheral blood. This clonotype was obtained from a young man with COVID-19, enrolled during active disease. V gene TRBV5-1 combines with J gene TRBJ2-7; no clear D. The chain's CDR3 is CASSLVGSSYEQYF. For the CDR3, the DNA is TGCGCCAGCAGCTTGGTTGGCAGTTCCTACGAGCAGTACTTC.